Listed here is a single TCR beta chain. Germline lookup yields CDR1 MNHNS and CDR2 SASEGT. The germline V and J ends were trimmed by 1 base and 2 bases, with 12 bases remaining between them. The CDR3 consists of 16 residues. Repertoires were generated with immunoSEQ multiplex PCR, while TCRdb's copy carries only in-frame clones and drops some. The table includes hundreds of thousands of clones, around 90% detected once. This record comes from a study of blood T cell repertoires in COVID-19. Sequenced input: PBMCs or T cells enriched from blood (not recorded which). The sequence was obtained from a woman aged 45-65 years who had recovered from COVID-19. V usage is TRBV6-1 and J usage is TRBJ1-5, with no clear D. The CDR3 nucleotides are TGTGCCAGCAGTGAAGGCGGAGTTCCTGGCAATCAGCCCCAGCATTTT. Translation: CASSEGGVPGNQPQHF.